This T cell receptor (beta chain) appears in the sequencing data of a study of blood T cells in healthy people across ages. Together with a sample-barcoded 5' primer, a J-beta primer mix was included in a second PCR lasting 7 to 11 cycles. MiXCR was run by TCRdb on the 5' RACE reads, yielding one entry per CDR3 protein. The data contain 710,000 or so distinct CDR3 sequences, about 20% of them seen just once; the ten biggest clones take up about 22%. This CDR3 spans 15 amino acids. The germline V gene has CDR1 MNHEY and CDR2 SVGEGT. V lost 5 bases and J lost 6, with 20 bases in between. The material sequenced was blood. The chain carries TRBV6-2 or TRBV6-3 and TRBJ2-7; maybe TRBD1 (6 bases). This receptor was obtained from a man aged 70 or older in good health. CDR3 protein: CASSPLWTVRVEQYF. The CDR3 DNA sequence: TGTGCCAGCAGTCCGCTATGGACAGTTCGGGTCGAGCAGTACTTC.